What follows are 25 T cell receptor beta chains derived from one specimen sequenced in a study of blood T cell repertoires in COVID-19. Only in-frame clones appear in the TCRdb table, and some are missing; sequencing was by immunoSEQ multiplex PCR. The sample holds 99,000 or so clones; more than 80% are singletons and the top ten take around 10%. Sample: peripheral blood. Every receptor here comes from a woman aged 70-85 years with acute or convalescent COVID-19.

The chain combines TRBV2 with TRBJ2-5; D perhaps matches TRBD2 (6 bases). Germline V lookup: CDR1 SNHLY, CDR2 FYNNEI. Deletions cut 6 bases from V and 7 bases from J, with 9 bases between. This CDR3 spans 11 amino acids. CDR3 in DNA: TGTGCCAGCAGGGGAGGACGGACCCAGTACTTC. Translating it yields CASRGGRTQYF.

This rearrangement joins TRBV19 to TRBJ2-7, with TRBD2 matching 8 bases. CDR3 length: 15 amino acids. The germline gives CDR1 LNHDA, CDR2 SQIVND (reference sequence). The V and J ends lost 5 bases and 3 bases, in that order; junction bases with no gene match: 9. The CDR3 DNA reads TGTGCCAGTAGTCCCCGAGGGAGCGGGAGCTACGAGCAGTACTTC. Encoded protein: CASSPRGSGSYEQYF.

The chain employs TRBV18 and TRBJ1-5; TRBD1 aligns across 8 bases. The CDR3 length is 14 residues. The germline V gene has CDR1 KGHSH and CDR2 LQKENI. Trimming cost V 2 bases and J 7 bases; bases outside gene matches: 4. The CDR3 is CASSPTGGRQPQHF. In DNA, the CDR3 is TGTGCCAGCTCACCAACAGGGGGAAGACAGCCCCAGCATTTT.

V and J are TRBV20-1 and TRBJ2-1; 8 bases line up with TRBD2. Germline trimming cut 3 bases from V and 4 bases from J; bases unmatched to any gene: 8. CDR3 length: 15 residues. In germline, CDR1 is DFQATT, CDR2 SNEGSKA (reference sequence). CDR3 protein: CSASVVLAVYNEQFF. In DNA, the CDR3 is TGCAGTGCTAGTGTTGTACTAGCGGTTTACAATGAGCAGTTCTTC.

The chain's CDR3 is CASRAGLAGFQTYEQYF. CDR3 in DNA: TGTGCCAGCAGGGCGGGACTAGCGGGATTTCAAACCTACGAGCAGTACTTC. V is TRBV5-8 and J is TRBJ2-7; the match to TRBD2 covers 13 bases. Germline CDR1 SGHTS, CDR2 YDEGEE. The junction had 10 bases not matched to a gene; V was cut back by 5 bases and J by 2 bases. This CDR3 comprises 17 residues.

J is TRBJ2-2 and V is TRBV6-2 or TRBV6-3; possible D gene TRBD1, 5 bases. The length of the CDR3 is 14 residues. V lost 5 bases and J lost 1, with 8 bases in between. Germline CDR1 is MNHEY and CDR2 is SVGEGT. CDR3 region: CASSIQVNTGELFF. The CDR3 DNA reads TGTGCCAGCAGTATACAGGTGAACACCGGGGAGCTGTTTTTT.

V and J are TRBV11-3 and TRBJ1-1; D not resolved. Trimming shortened V by 2 bases and J by 1 base, and 5 bases separated the two germline ends. Per germline, CDR1 SGHNT and CDR2 YENEEA. CDR3 length equals 13 residues. The DNA of the CDR3 is TGTGCCAGCAGCTTACTCCCGAACACTGAAGCTTTCTTT. It encodes CASSLLPNTEAFF.

This clone was seen only once. The rearrangement links TRBV6-6 to TRBJ1-1; the match to TRBD1 covers 8 bases. Germline CDR1 reads MNHNY; CDR2 reads SVGAGI (reference sequence). Unmatched junction bases numbered 6, after V lost 6 bases and J lost 6 bases. CDR3 length equals 13 residues. The CDR3 protein is CASSDRGPAEAFF. The CDR3, as DNA: TGTGCCAGCAGCGACAGGGGACCCGCTGAAGCTTTCTTT.

This rearrangement joins TRBV11-2 to TRBJ1-2; TRBD1 matches 9 bases. The CDR3 runs 17 residues. Germline loops: CDR1 SGHAT, CDR2 FQNNGV. The V and J ends lost 5 bases and 2 bases, in that order; junction bases with no gene match: 12. The CDR3 nucleotides are TGTGCCAGCAGCCCTTTCTTCGGACAGGGGCGAAACTATGGCTACACCTTC. This codes for CASSPFFGQGRNYGYTF.

This rearrangement joins TRBV21-1 to TRBJ2-5; TRBD2, the table's D call, lacks a check against the DNA. TRBV21-1 is a pseudogene. The CDR3 length is 19 residues. CDR3 region: CASSKFRGDGREEGETQYF. The CDR3 DNA reads as TGTGCCAGCAGCAAATTTCGGGGCGACGGGCGGGAGGAAGGAGAGACCCAGTACTTC.

The genes are TRBV9 and TRBJ2-7; maybe TRBD1 (5 bases). The V end lost 0 bases, the J end lost 2 bases, and 12 bases lay between the germline ends. The V gene's germline CDR1 is SGDLS and CDR2 YYNGEE. This CDR3 contains 15 residues. This CDR3 is CASSVEAGPTYEQYF. The CDR3 DNA sequence: TGTGCCAGCAGCGTAGAGGCAGGGCCCACCTACGAGCAGTACTTC.

At least ten counts were recorded for this clone. The chain combines TRBV28 with TRBJ2-7; 8 positions match TRBD2. Trimming took 7 bases from V and 4 from J; bases not matched to a gene: 6. Looked up from germline, CDR1 is MDHEN and CDR2 is SYDVKM. This CDR3 is 13 amino acids long. The CDR3 protein is CASMGGRWYEQYF. The CDR3 region has the DNA TGTGCCAGCATGGGCGGGAGGTGGTACGAGCAGTACTTC.

The rearrangement links TRBV7-2 to TRBJ1-5; D is uncertain. This CDR3 is 12 amino acids long. Trimming shortened V by 4 bases and J by 7 bases, and 8 bases separated the two germline ends. Germline V gene sequence: CDR1 SGHTA, CDR2 FQGNSA. CDR3 amino acids: CASSSSGQPQHF. Here the CDR3 DNA reads TGTGCCAGCAGCTCCTCGGGGCAGCCCCAGCATTTT.

V gene TRBV14 combines with J gene TRBJ1-6; TRBD1 is a possible D gene (6 bases). Germline V gene lookup returns CDR1 SGHDN and CDR2 FVKESK. The ends were cut back, 2 bases at V and 0 bases at J, with 11 bases in the middle. This CDR3 comprises 17 residues. The CDR3 is CASSQKGGASYNSPLHF. The CDR3 bases are TGTGCCAGCAGCCAAAAAGGGGGAGCCTCCTATAATTCACCCCTCCACTTT.

The chain links TRBV7-8 to TRBJ1-1; 9 bases align to TRBD1. Germline CDR1 is SGHVS and CDR2 is FQNEAQ. The CDR3 totals 15 residues. J gave up 2 bases and V 4 bases, and 5 bases lay outside the gene matches. The CDR3 sequence: CASSWDRVINTEAFF. CDR3 DNA: TGTGCCAGCAGCTGGGACAGGGTGATAAACACTGAAGCTTTCTTT.

The CDR3 DNA reads TGCGCCAGCAGCTTGGCCCCGGGACAGGGGAACACCGGGGAGCTGTTTTTT. Protein product: CASSLAPGQGNTGELFF. This rearrangement joins TRBV5-1 to TRBJ2-2; 9 bases are a match to TRBD1. Germline V CDR1 and CDR2: SGHRS, YFSETQ. The V and J ends lost 0 bases and 1 base, in that order; junction bases with no gene match: 4. This CDR3 is built from 17 residues.

This chain links TRBV7-9 with TRBJ1-1; D possibly corresponds to TRBD1 (6 bases). Germline V CDR1 and CDR2: SEHNR, FQNEAQ (reference sequence). Between the trimmed V and J ends, which lost 0 bases and 4 bases, there was a span of 9 bases. The CDR3 is made up of 14 amino acids. The CDR3 DNA reads as TGTGCCAGCAGCTTAGCACAGGGCGGCACTGAAGCTTTCTTT. It translates to CASSLAQGGTEAFF.

CDR3 bases: TGCGCCAGCAGACTAGCGGGAGGATCCTCCTACAATGAGCAGTTCTTC. Translated, it gives CASRLAGGSSYNEQFF. This chain connects TRBV5-1 to TRBJ2-1; 12 positions agree with TRBD2. CDR1 SGHRS and CDR2 YFSETQ come from the germline V gene. The CDR3 length is 16 residues. V lost 5 bases to trimming and J lost 0 bases; unmatched junction nucleotides: 3.

The chain combines TRBV5-1 with TRBJ1-4; perhaps TRBD1 as D (6 bases). V was shortened by 2 bases and J by 8 bases, with 16 bases between the two germline ends. In germline, CDR1 is SGHRS, CDR2 YFSETQ. The CDR3 length is 15 residues. The CDR3 nucleotides are TGCGCCAGCAGCTTCCTGACAGGACGGGGCGAAAAACTGTTTTTT. This encodes CASSFLTGRGEKLFF.

The chain couples TRBV3-1 (or the pseudogene TRBV3-2) to TRBJ2-1, with 7 positions matching TRBD2. The J segment lost 8 bases and the V segment lost 5 bases, leaving 9 bases of the junction unmatched. CDR1 LGHDT and CDR2 YNNKEL come from the germline V gene (reference sequence). CDR3 size: 14 residues. CDR3: CASSSQRGLDEQFF. The CDR3 coding sequence is TGTGCCAGCAGCTCCCAGCGGGGACTGGATGAGCAGTTCTTC.

This clone was seen a handful of times. The chain uses TRBV11-2 and TRBJ1-2; TRBD1 agrees at 9 bases. V dropped 5 bases and J dropped 6; count of bases not matched to a gene: 10. Germline CDR1 reads SGHAT; CDR2 reads FQNNGV. The CDR3 is made up of 15 amino acids. CDR3 amino acids: CASSPRDREGHGYTF. CDR3 DNA sequence: TGTGCCAGCAGCCCCCGGGACAGGGAGGGGCATGGCTACACCTTC. Looking up the rest from reference TRBV11-2 and TRBJ1-2 gives the full variable domain: EAGVAQSPRYKIIEKRQSVAFWCNPISGHATLYWYQQILGQGPKLLIQFQNNGVVDDSQLPKDRFSAERLKGVDSTLKIQPAKLEDSAVYLCASSPRDREGHGYTFGSGTRLTVV.

The genes are TRBV30 and TRBJ2-2, with a possible D match to TRBD1 (5 bases). The length of the CDR3 is 14 residues. Germline assignment: CDR1 GTSNPN and CDR2 SVGIG (reference sequence). Trimming removed 3 bases from V and 4 bases from J, with 12 bases in between. CDR3 region: CAWRMTDSTGELFF. The CDR3 DNA is TGTGCCTGGAGAATGACAGACTCCACCGGGGAGCTGTTTTTT.

The CDR3 loop reads CASSVANVIDEQFF. Here the CDR3 DNA reads TGTGCCAGCAGCGTAGCTAATGTGATCGATGAGCAGTTCTTC. V and J are TRBV9 and TRBJ2-1; no firm D call. Trimming removed 0 bases from V and 8 bases from J, with 12 bases in between. Germline-derived CDR1 and CDR2 are SGDLS and YYNGEE. The CDR3 is 14 residues long.

The chain links TRBV4-3 to TRBJ1-6; 9 bases align to TRBD1. J gave up 6 bases and V 2 bases, and 2 bases lay outside the gene matches. Germline CDR1 is LGHNA and CDR2 is YSLEER. The CDR3 has 15 residues. The DNA for the CDR3 is TGCGCCAGCAGCCAATCGACAGGGGGTAATTCACCCCTCCACTTT. This encodes CASSQSTGGNSPLHF.

The gene calls are TRBV9 and TRBJ1-4, with 9 bases that match TRBD1. V shed 0 bases, J shed 8 bases, and the junction held 8 bases outside the gene matches. The CDR3 has 16 residues. The V gene's germline CDR1 is SGDLS and CDR2 YYNGEE. The CDR3 nucleotides are TGTGCCAGCAGCGTAGGTGTGGGACAGGGACGGGAAAAACTGTTTTTT. It specifies CASSVGVGQGREKLFF.